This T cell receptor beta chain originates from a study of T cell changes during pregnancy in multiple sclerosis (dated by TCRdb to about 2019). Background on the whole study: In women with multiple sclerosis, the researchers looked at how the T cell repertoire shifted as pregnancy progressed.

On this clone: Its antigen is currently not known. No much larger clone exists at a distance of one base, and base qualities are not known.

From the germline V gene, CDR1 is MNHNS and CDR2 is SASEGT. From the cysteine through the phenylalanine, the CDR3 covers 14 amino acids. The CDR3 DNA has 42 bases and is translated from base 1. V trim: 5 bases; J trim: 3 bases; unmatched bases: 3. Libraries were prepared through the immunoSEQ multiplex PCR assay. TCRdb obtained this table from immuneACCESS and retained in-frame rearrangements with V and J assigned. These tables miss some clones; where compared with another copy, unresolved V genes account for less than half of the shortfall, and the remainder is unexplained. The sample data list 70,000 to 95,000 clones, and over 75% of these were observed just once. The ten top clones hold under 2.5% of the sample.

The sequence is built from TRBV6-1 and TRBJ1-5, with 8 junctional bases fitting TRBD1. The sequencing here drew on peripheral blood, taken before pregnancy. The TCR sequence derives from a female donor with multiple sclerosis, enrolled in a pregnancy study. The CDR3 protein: CASSPQGANQPQHF. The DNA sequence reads TGTGCCAGCAGTCCTCAGGGGGCCAATCAGCCCCAGCATTTT.